These T cell receptor beta chains were read from a single sample in a study of CD8+ T cells in alopecia areata. The assay was immunoSEQ multiplex PCR, and TCRdb's table has in-frame clones only and misses some. The table shows about 180,000 clones, with over 50% occurring only once. The sample was CD4+ T cells sorted from blood, taken at week 0. The receptors were gathered from a human donor with alopecia areata. The CDR3 runs from the conserved cysteine through the conserved F or W. The D gene is left open where the match is weak.

TRBV7-3	TRBJ2-2	-	CASSSLTGLGELFF
TRBV2	TRBJ2-1	TRBD1	CASRTGMYEQFF
TRBV2	TRBJ2-3	TRBD2	CASSGPSGGVVDTQYF
TRBV29-1	TRBJ2-7	-	CSVWVHGQSSYEQYF
TRBV29-1	TRBJ2-7	-	CSVDTSTREQYF
TRBV4-1	TRBJ2-5	-	CASSRGVKETQYF
TRBV4-1	TRBJ2-7	-	CASSQRSGTEQYF
TRBV29-1	TRBJ1-1	-	CSVEKGANTEAFF
TRBV6-5	TRBJ1-6	TRBD1	CASTRDRNNSPLHF
TRBV7-3	TRBJ2-2	-	CASSSSATGELFF
TRBV28	TRBJ2-5	TRBD2	CASSRASGAGETQYF
TRBV4-1	TRBJ2-7	-	CASSQGPDGAYEQYF
TRBV2	TRBJ2-3	-	CASTPEADTQYF
TRBV7-9	TRBJ2-2	-	CASSLGGLNTGELFF
TRBV30	TRBJ1-4	TRBD1	CACDRGNNEKLFF
TRBV30	TRBJ2-3	TRBD2	CAWSRGGSTDTQYF
TRBV5-6	TRBJ2-1	TRBD1	CASSLQRTGVNEQFF
TRBV11-3	TRBJ2-7	-	CASSLAGSHEQYF
TRBV28	TRBJ1-5	-	CASSRSGTYSNQPQHF
TRBV7-2	TRBJ2-2	-	CASSLKRGTGELFF
TRBV9	TRBJ2-3	TRBD2	CASGLAGGTDTQYF
TRBV6-5	TRBJ2-1	-	CASSYSGRRGYNEQFF
TRBV7-9	TRBJ2-2	TRBD2	CASSLVPGGNTGELFF
TRBV18	TRBJ2-7	-	CASSPVGVRAYEQYF
TRBV29-1	TRBJ2-5	-	CSGSQGGQETQYF
TRBV27	TRBJ1-1	-	CASSLSGGAYRNTEAFF
TRBV14	TRBJ2-1	-	CASSQGVGEQFF
TRBV29-1	TRBJ2-7	-	CSVGDGSYEQYF